The entry below describes one TCR beta chain. Its cognate antigen is unknown. V was pared by 0 bases and J by 4 bases, with 9 bases between. Germline V CDR1 and CDR2: MNHNS, SASEGT. The length of the CDR3 is 14 residues. Histologic diagnosis was independently verified by two lung pathologists. The repertoire was sequenced with immunoSEQ multiplex PCR; TCRdb's copy has only in-frame clones and lacks some. The table records 9,000 to 10,000 clones, around 89% of them present only once. This sample stems from a study of immune evolution from preneoplasia to lung adenocarcinoma. Whole-study findings and limits: Later-stage lesions seemingly showed higher T cell density and diversity than normal lung. Top clone frequencies peaked in normal lung, apparently declining through invasive adenocarcinoma.

The TCR sequence derives from a person aged 65 to 85 with invasive lung adenocarcinoma. Some clones in this sample may be carry-over from other donors' samples. This chain connects TRBV6-1 to TRBJ1-2; maybe TRBD1 (6 bases). Sequenced: FFPE invasive lung adenocarcinoma tissue. Here the CDR3 DNA reads TGTGCCAGCAGTGAAGCGGGGGGCGGCTATGGCTACACCTTC. It yields the protein CASSEAGGGYGYTF.